This T cell receptor (beta chain) originates from a study of beta chain features in type 1 diabetes. This clone was found a few times. The sequenced template was cDNA made from the entire isolated RNA. Reads for stem cell-like memory T cell samples averaged roughly 1 million. The protocol was immunoSEQ multiplex PCR, while the TCRdb copy is restricted to in-frame clones and leaves out a portion. The table has tens of thousands of clones, under 35% seen once. Sample: stem cell memory CD4+ T cells from blood. This sequence originates from a woman between 18 and 29 years old in good health.

The CDR3 sequence: CASSSLPRTGSVEQYF. The CDR3 coding sequence is TGTGCCAGCAGCTCCCTCCCCCGGACAGGGTCCGTCGAGCAGTACTTC. This rearrangement joins TRBV5-6 to TRBJ2-7; 8 bases match TRBD1. The V gene end was trimmed by 3 bases and the J gene end by 6 bases; junction bases not matched to a gene: 14. Per germline, CDR1 SGHDT and CDR2 YYEEEE. This CDR3 contains 16 residues.